This paragraph covers one T cell receptor beta chain sequence. What it binds is unknown. This sample stems from a study of cytotoxic CD8 clonotypes in ibrutinib-treated CLL. Points from the study as a whole: Baseline clonality, above age-matched healthy donor levels, tracked circulating CD8+ T-cell counts.

V lost 2 bases and J lost 3, with 16 bases in between. CDR1 and CDR2 (germline): SGHVS, FNYEAQ. The CDR3 length is 16 residues. The authors obtained roughly 1.8 micrograms of genomic DNA from cryopreserved PBMCs for TCR beta libraries. The table came from immunoSEQ multiplex PCR; TCRdb's copy has only in-frame clones and leaves some out. The table has approximately 30,000 clones, 45% to 60% seen once. The chain combines TRBV7-6 with TRBJ2-5; weak D call: TRBD1 (6 bases). The source material was PBMCs, sampled before ibrutinib treatment. This clonotype originated in a human donor with chronic lymphocytic leukemia. The CDR3 loop is CASSLNTGRLEETQYF. CDR3 nucleotide sequence: TGTGCCAGCAGCTTAAACACAGGGCGCCTCGAAGAGACCCAGTACTTC.